Sequencing of this T cell receptor beta chain was carried out in a study of cytomegalovirus exposure and HLA in healthy donors (dated by TCRdb to between 2016 and 2019). Study-level background: An earlier analysis of approximately 600 of the donors reported about 250 Gb of sequence data and approximately 110 million unique TCR beta sequences from approximately 180 million T cells. An early release covering 500 to 750 HLA-typed donors comprised approximately 300 gigabases of sequencing data and 65 million to 100 million unique TCR sequences. Among the roughly 390 genotyped donors, approximately 82% belonged to the genetic ancestry cluster associated with self-reported Caucasian donors. The study was designed to test whether signatures of past pathogen exposure could be identified by cataloging public T cell receptors. The T cell repertoires of roughly 660 subjects were profiled by immunosequencing and related to cytomegalovirus serostatus. A separate validation cohort of over a hundred different subjects was used in addition to the roughly 700-subject first cohort. High-throughput TCR immunosequencing, statistical association of individual TCRs with disease status, and machine learning were combined to predict cytomegalovirus infection status. A later analysis re-analyzed previously published TCR beta repertoires from roughly 690 donors and added high-resolution HLA genotyping to study TCR occurrence patterns. Rather than using new phenotypic data, the later analysis identified candidate immune exposures from TCR beta sequences and from how often those sequences occurred across donors. An earlier analysis of nearly 600 of the donors applied high-throughput TCR beta sequencing to assess whether each TCR beta V gene segment acted as functional or pseudogenic. Alongside the repertoire data, information on donor age, sex, ethnicity and CMV serostatus was compiled. A later genetic analysis took genome-wide SNP genotypes for about 65% of the 666 donors and used that subset as a discovery cohort. All discovery cohort repertoires had been generated using a single sequencing platform. HLA typing included class I and class II loci at four-digit resolution. The number of typed donors differed by locus: roughly 620-640 for A, B, C, DRB1 and DQB1; 500 to 550 for DQA1; about 600 for DPA1; and about 450 for DPB1. A handful of DR-DQ haplotypes were treated as single units for association and clustering because of strong linkage in the cohort. Among about 400 genotyped donors of the cohort, an average of approximately 200,000 unique TCR beta nucleotide sequences was sequenced per donor, of which about 18% were non-productive. The investigation overall reported the following: In a later analysis, the rate of TCR association differed among HLA loci, with DRB1 alleles having the most associated TCRs and HLA-C alleles having the fewest. In a later analysis, HLA-associated TCR beta chains showed more clonal expansion and lower generation probabilities than non-associated chains that were equally common. The only immune exposure information available for the cohort was CMV serostatus. Specific HLA alleles were associated with 15,000 to 20,000 TCR beta sequences at a false discovery rate of 0.05 in a later analysis. V-gene and J-gene trimming of TCR beta chains was associated with a missense DCLRE1C variant in a later genetic analysis, and the association was replicated in an independent cohort. The study listed 150 to 200 TCR beta chains as associated with cytomegalovirus. It was suggested by the authors that the approach could potentially be generalized to other disease states and immunological phenotypes. In a later genetic analysis, fewer N-insertions in productive TCRs were reported among donors in an Asian-associated ancestry cluster than the 666-donor mean. Because HLA typing was unavailable for some donors at each locus, only the typed subset was used in association tests. Roughly uniform sequencing depth across donors was assumed in presence/absence analyses, although this assumption may not hold. While some public TCRs were present in many individuals, most TCR sequences turned up only very rarely across donors. Correlated functional status among segregating V segments might reflect linkage disequilibrium, but an unknown experimental factor could not be ruled out. A cluster of highly shared sequence variants was judged likely to represent a technical artifact of the sequencing pipeline. Several of the top co-occurrence clusters appeared to be linked to parvovirus B19, influenza, CMV and Epstein-Barr virus, according to a later analysis. Some IMGT-functional V segments, including TRBV6-2 and TRBV6-3, could not be distinguished by the 87-base-pair reads and were therefore excluded. In both the original and validation cohorts, the classifier was reported to diagnose cytomegalovirus status with high specificity and sensitivity. This cohort had only TCR beta chains sequenced, and the lack of alpha or paired-chain data limited which features could be detected. In a later analysis, most CMV-associated TCR beta chains were found to appear HLA-restricted, with HLA associations seemingly driven largely by CMV exposure. A further reported finding was that TCR beta sequences accurately predicted the HLA-A and HLA-B alleles for most subjects in the first cohort. In an earlier analysis of some 640 of the donors, most TCR beta V segments were observed in productive rearrangements about 87% or about 30% of the time, broadly matching IMGT annotations. Over 15 rarely observed V segments, including chromosome 9 orphons, were excluded from the earlier analysis of almost 600 of the donors because counts were too low. Three of the identified cytomegalovirus-associated TCR beta chains were confirmed in vitro to be specific for cytomegalovirus antigens. Strong co-occurrence of HLA alleles, especially DR and DQ, made assigning TCR associations to individual alleles difficult.

As to this clone: Its cognate antigen has yet to be identified. No base qualities exist here, and no much larger clone lies one base off it.

CDR1 and CDR2 are drawn from the germline V gene (reference sequence): SGHNT, YYREEE. The CDR3 covers 16 residues, taking in both the cysteine and the phenylalanine. The entry retains the CDR3 DNA only, 48 bases that are in frame from base 1. Germline trimming amounts to 4 bases on V and 6 bases on J, with 14 as the count of junction bases outside the gene matches. The cohort was made up of 666 healthy bone marrow donors. At the time of sampling, all cohort members were nominally healthy, though unrecorded immune exposures were likely present. The donor tested CMV seronegative and was one of the 352 seronegative cohort members. A peripheral blood sample was collected from each donor, and TCR beta sequencing was performed on peripheral blood mononuclear cells. Genomic DNA extraction from the blood cell samples was performed with the Qiagen DNeasy Blood Extraction Kit. Library method: the immunoSEQ multiplex PCR assay. For the multiplex PCR, a mixture combining 60 forward primers for TCR Vbeta segments and 13 reverse primers for TCR Jbeta segments was used. The CDR3 region of rearranged TCR beta genes was amplified from genomic DNA with a multiplex PCR assay. The amplified TCR beta libraries were sequenced on the Illumina HiSeq System as 87-base-pair reads. Processing in the source paper ran as follows. In a later analysis, tens of millions of unique TCR beta chains were counted across the 650 to 750 repertoires, and approximately 11 million of these chains were shared by at least two donors. Raw reads were error-corrected and collapsed into unique sequences with a nearest-neighbor algorithm that merged closely related sequences to remove PCR and sequencing errors. Alignment of CDR3 sequences to IMGT reference sequences was used to assign V, D and J gene segments. For a sequence to be retained, a match of at least six nucleotides to both a V gene segment and a J gene segment was required. A rearrangement was called productive if the CDR3 had no stop codons and remained in frame with V and J, and every other rearrangement was called non-productive. Following IMGT convention, CDR3 was defined as the stretch from the second conserved V-encoded cysteine up to the conserved J-encoded phenylalanine. Sequences without an unambiguous match to a single V gene segment were excluded from the earlier analysis of 587 of the donors. In an earlier analysis of 450 to 700 of the donors, V segments were called functional above 56.7% productive rearrangements and were called segregating when the between-donor standard deviation exceeded 5%. A statistical classification framework was developed to diagnose cytomegalovirus status using the catalog of TCR beta chain sequences. In a later analysis, TCR nucleotide sequences were compared against IMGT/GENE-DB human TR gene sequences so that V and J genes could be assigned. The TCRdist pipeline was used in a later analysis to assign CDR3 sequences and most-parsimonious VDJ recombination scenarios. In a later analysis, each TCR beta chain was defined by its CDR3 amino acid sequence together with its V-gene family, and reads without a unique V-gene family were excluded. In a later analysis, a few hundred highly shared, low-generation-probability nucleotide sequences were removed to address suspected cross-contamination and a sequencing artifact. In a later analysis, a clonal expansion index was calculated for each public chain from normalized within-repertoire ranks of inferred template counts. A later analysis computed generation probabilities with a VDJ recombination model fitted to out-of-frame rearrangements, and checked the results against IGoR. In a later analysis, TCR-TCR, TCR-HLA and TCR-CMV co-occurrence was scored with hypergeometric tests, and a repertoire-size bias correction was applied to TCR pairs. False discovery rates were estimated in a later analysis by permuting HLA or CMV assignments 20 times. A later analysis grouped co-occurring TCRs with DBSCAN, adding TCRdist sequence similarity when clustering within HLA-allele-positive subsets. Co-occurrence clustering excluded repertoires with fewer than 30,000 or more than 120,000 public chains, plus five with anomalous nucleotide sharing. Imported from immuneACCESS, the table was reduced by TCRdb to in-frame sequences with V and J called. These copies leave out some clones; in studies compared against another copy, an unresolved V gene accounts for under half, and the cause of the remainder is not known. V and J calls plus clone size are reproduced from that table; the DNA served to infer D and trimming. The sample table lists more than 140,000 clones, more than 70% of them with a count of one. Jointly, the top ten make up about 3% of the sample.

The TCR sequence derives from a man aged 40-55 years in good health and CMV-seronegative. Sequencing was done on a sample of PBMCs. The chain couples TRBV5-4 to TRBJ1-2, with 8 bases in between that match TRBD1. The CDR3 region: CASSPPEGRTGNGYTF. The DNA is as follows: TGTGCCAGCAGCCCGCCCGAGGGGCGGACAGGGAATGGCTACACCTTC.